The 7 T cell receptor beta chains below were found in one sample sequenced in a study of cytotoxic CD8 clonotypes in ibrutinib-treated CLL (dated by TCRdb to the early 2020s). Preparation of the library involved the immunoSEQ multiplex PCR assay. TCRdb re-hosts the immuneACCESS table, in-frame sequences only. Its copies lack some clones; in the studies checked, an unresolved V gene accounts for under half of them, and the cause for the rest is not known. The sample table shows roughly 16,000 clones, and about 60% are seen once. The ten most abundant clones make up roughly 13% of the sample. The source was PBMCs, collected before ibrutinib treatment. The receptors stem from a human donor with chronic lymphocytic leukemia.

The chain couples TRBV19 to TRBJ1-1, with D possibly TRBD1 on 5 matching bases. The CDR3 extends over 15 amino acids. V lost 3 bases and J 1 base, leaving 12 bases between the germline ends. Germline V gene data show CDR1 as LNHDA and CDR2 as SQIVND (reference sequence). CDR3 bases: TGTGCCAGTAGTATTATGGGCGGGGGGAACACTGAAGCTTTCTTT. Amino acids: CASSIMGGGNTEAFF.

J is TRBJ1-5 and V is TRBV28; tentatively, D is TRBD1 (5 bases). The germline V gene has CDR1 MDHEN and CDR2 SYDVKM. This CDR3 is 18 amino acids long. The V end was cut by 3 bases, the J end by 0 bases, with 18 bases between. The CDR3 DNA follows: TGTGCCAGCAGTTTTCGGAACTTGGGGGGATATAGCAATCAGCCCCAGCATTTT. It specifies CASSFRNLGGYSNQPQHF.

The V call is TRBV9, the J call TRBJ1-2; D unresolved. Germline assignment: CDR1 SGDLS and CDR2 YYNGEE. The germline V and J ends were trimmed by 0 bases and 4 bases, with 16 bases remaining between them. The CDR3 has 16 residues. The CDR3 is CASSVEPTEVGYGYTF. CDR3 DNA sequence: TGTGCCAGCAGCGTAGAGCCCACAGAGGTCGGCTATGGCTACACCTTC.

CDR3 sequence reads: CASSLKRGGGYNEQFF. The CDR3 DNA reads as TGTGCCAGCAGCTTAAAGCGGGGGGGAGGGTACAATGAGCAGTTCTTC. V and J are TRBV11-2 and TRBJ2-1; 10 bases match TRBD2. Germline V gives CDR1 SGHAT, CDR2 FQNNGV. The CDR3 sequence is 16 residues long. Losses at the gene ends were 2 bases for V and 4 bases for J; bases not matched to a gene: 5.

The rearrangement uses TRBV28 and TRBJ2-2; 8 nucleotides match TRBD1. Germline V gene lookup returns CDR1 MDHEN and CDR2 SYDVKM. The CDR3 is 15 amino acids. The V segment lost 6 bases and the J segment 5 bases; nucleotides outside the gene matches: 8. The CDR3 DNA sequence: TGTGCCAGCAGCTCCGGGACAGGACAAACCGGGGAGCTGTTTTTT. Protein: CASSSGTGQTGELFF.

This chain joins TRBV7-9 and TRBJ2-5, with unresolved D. Trimming removed 2 bases at V and 0 bases at J, with 7 bases between. Germline V gene lookup returns CDR1 SEHNR and CDR2 FQNEAQ (reference sequence). The CDR3 has 14 amino acids. The CDR3 DNA reads TGTGCCAGCAGCTTAAGAGAGAACCAAGAGACCCAGTACTTC. Translated, it gives CASSLRENQETQYF.

The V gene is TRBV7-8, the J gene TRBJ1-3; TRBD1 matches 9 bases. The CDR3 is made up of 15 amino acids. CDR1 is SGHVS, CDR2 FQNEAQ, per germline. After removal of 3 bases from V and 4 bases from J, the junction contained 4 bases not matched to a gene. The chain's CDR3 is CASSFGDREGNTIYF. CDR3 DNA: TGTGCCAGCAGCTTCGGGGACAGGGAAGGAAACACCATATATTTT.